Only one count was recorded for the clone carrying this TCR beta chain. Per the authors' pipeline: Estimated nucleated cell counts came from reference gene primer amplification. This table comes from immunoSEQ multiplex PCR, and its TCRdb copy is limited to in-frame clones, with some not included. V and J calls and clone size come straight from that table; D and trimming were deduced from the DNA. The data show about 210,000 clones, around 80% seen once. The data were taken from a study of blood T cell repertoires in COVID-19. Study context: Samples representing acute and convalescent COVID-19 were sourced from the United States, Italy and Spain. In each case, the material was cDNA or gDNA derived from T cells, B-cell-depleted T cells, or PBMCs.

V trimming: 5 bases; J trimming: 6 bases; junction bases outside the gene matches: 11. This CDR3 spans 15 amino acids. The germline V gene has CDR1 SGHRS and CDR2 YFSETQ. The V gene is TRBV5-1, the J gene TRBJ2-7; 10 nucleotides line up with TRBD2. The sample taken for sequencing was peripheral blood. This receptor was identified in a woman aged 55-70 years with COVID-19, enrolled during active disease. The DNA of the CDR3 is TGCGCCAGCAGGACTTCTAGCGGGAGTGGGGGCGAGCAGTACTTC. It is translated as CASRTSSGSGGEQYF.